This TCR beta chain was recovered during a study of blood T cells in healthy people across ages. Study-level results: Naive CD4+ cells and diversity were both higher in long-lived donors than in aged donors.

The study recruited healthy Caucasian donors from Russia who were aged roughly 6 to 90. Each sample yielded at least 6.5 million isolated PBMCs. With each sample, at least 5 micrograms of total RNA were extracted. Alongside a J-beta primer mix, a sample-barcoded 5' primer served in a second PCR lasting 7 to 11 cycles. TCRdb re-derived calls from the 5' RACE reads in MiXCR, one entry per CDR3 protein. The sample includes about 940,000 distinct CDR3 sequences, around 48% of them seen just once. Germline assignment: CDR1 KGHDR and CDR2 SFDVKD. The CDR3 is 13 residues long. V lost 5 bases and J lost 4; bases outside the gene matches: 2. This clonotype has more than one count but fewer than ten. As yet, its antigen is unknown.

The J gene is TRBJ1-1, the V gene TRBV24-1; 8 bases are a match to TRBD1. The material sequenced was blood. The TCR originated in a man aged 25-45 years in good health. The CDR3 region has the DNA TGTGCCACCAGTGCGACAGGGGTCACTGAAGCTTTCTTT. The encoded protein is CATSATGVTEAFF.